The source of this T cell receptor (beta chain) is a study of blood T cell repertoires in COVID-19. Authors' methods: Estimated nucleated cell counts came from reference gene primer amplification. Assay used: immunoSEQ multiplex PCR; TCRdb lists only in-frame clones, some missing. D and trimming come from the DNA, and the V and J calls and clone size come from that table. Here the sample spans 95,000 to 150,000 clones, around 80% being singletons. With 4 bases removed from V and 3 bases from J, the gap between germline ends came to 7 bases. This CDR3 region has 12 residues. The clonotype comes from a man aged 60-69 years with active or convalescent COVID-19. Sample: peripheral blood. The chain carries TRBV12-3 or TRBV12-4 and TRBJ2-7, with D uncertain. CDR3 bases: TGTGCCAGCAGTTCCCAGTACTACGAGCAGTACTTC. This codes for CASSSQYYEQYF.